This T cell receptor (beta chain) was profiled in a study of T cells after yellow fever vaccination. The study's findings and limits: Peaking faster, on day 5 versus 15, the secondary response was nonetheless weaker. Once the booster was given, most primary-vaccination clones reappeared, at approximately 97% for CD4 and roughly 91% for CD8.

This clonotype was found a few times. What it binds is not known. Template-switching 5'RACE yielded the TCR cDNA; a universal primer site and UMIs were added in the process. TCRdb fed the 5' RACE reads into MiXCR, producing one record per CDR3 protein. The sample consists of under 150,000 distinct CDR3 sequences, approximately 7.7% of them appearing once. Material: CD4+ T cells sorted from PBMCs, obtained 5 days after the yellow fever booster vaccination. This TCR was sampled from a man aged 30-40 years who received the YFV17D yellow fever vaccine.

CDR3 region: CASSLRGAGTEAFF. CDR3 bases: TGTGCCAGCAGCTTGCGAGGGGCTGGCACTGAAGCTTTCTTT. V is TRBV5-6 and J is TRBJ1-1; D may be TRBD1 (5 bases). The CDR3 sequence is 14 residues long. Trimming left V 1 base short and J 4 bases short, with 11 bases between. Looked up from germline, CDR1 is SGHDT and CDR2 is YYEEEE.